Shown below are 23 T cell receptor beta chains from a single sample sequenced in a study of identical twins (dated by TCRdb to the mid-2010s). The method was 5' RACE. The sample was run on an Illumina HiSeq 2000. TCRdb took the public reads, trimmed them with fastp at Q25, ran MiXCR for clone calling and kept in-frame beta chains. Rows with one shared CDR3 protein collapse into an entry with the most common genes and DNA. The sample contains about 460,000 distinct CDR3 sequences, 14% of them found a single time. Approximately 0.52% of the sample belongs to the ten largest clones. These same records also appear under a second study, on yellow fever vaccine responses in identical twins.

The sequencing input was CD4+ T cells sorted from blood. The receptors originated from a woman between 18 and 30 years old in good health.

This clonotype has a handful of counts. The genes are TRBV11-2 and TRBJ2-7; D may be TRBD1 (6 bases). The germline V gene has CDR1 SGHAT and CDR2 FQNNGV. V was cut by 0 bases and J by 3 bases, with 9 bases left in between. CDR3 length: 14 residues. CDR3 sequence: CASSLDQGFYEQYF. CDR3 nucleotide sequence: TGTGCCAGCAGCTTAGATCAGGGGTTCTACGAGCAGTACTTC. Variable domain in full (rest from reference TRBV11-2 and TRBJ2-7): EAGVAQSPRYKIIEKRQSVAFWCNPISGHATLYWYQQILGQGPKLLIQFQNNGVVDDSQLPKDRFSAERLKGVDSTLKIQPAKLEDSAVYLCASSLDQGFYEQYFGPGTRLTVT.

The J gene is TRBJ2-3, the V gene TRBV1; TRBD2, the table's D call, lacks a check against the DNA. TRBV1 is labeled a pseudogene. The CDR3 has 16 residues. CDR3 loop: CTSSPSGGAGTDTQYF. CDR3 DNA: TGCACCAGCAGCCCTAGCGGGGGGGCTGGCACAGATACGCAGTATTTT.

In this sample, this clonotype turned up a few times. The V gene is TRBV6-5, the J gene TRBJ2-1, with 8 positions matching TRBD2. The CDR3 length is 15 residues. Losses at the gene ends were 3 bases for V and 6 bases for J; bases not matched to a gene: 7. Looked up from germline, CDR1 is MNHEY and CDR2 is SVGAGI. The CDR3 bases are TGTGCCAGCAGTTATCTTAGCGGGACTGTCAATGAGCAGTTCTTC. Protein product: CASSYLSGTVNEQFF.

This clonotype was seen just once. The CDR3: CASKLQGPTYEQYF. The CDR3 DNA reads TGTGCCAGCAAACTACAGGGGCCCACCTACGAGCAGTACTTC. The rearrangement links TRBV5-4 to TRBJ2-7; 7 bases align to TRBD1. This CDR3 region has 14 residues. V shed 6 bases, J shed 2 bases, and the junction held 8 bases outside the gene matches. CDR1 SGHNT and CDR2 YYREEE come from the germline V gene (reference sequence).

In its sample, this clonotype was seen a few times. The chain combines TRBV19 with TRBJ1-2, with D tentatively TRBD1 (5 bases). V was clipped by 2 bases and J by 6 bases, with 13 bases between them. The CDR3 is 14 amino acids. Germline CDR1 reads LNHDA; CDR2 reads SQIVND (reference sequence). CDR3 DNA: TGTGCCAGTAGTATACAGGGCCTCTTTAATGGCTACACCTTC. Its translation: CASSIQGLFNGYTF.

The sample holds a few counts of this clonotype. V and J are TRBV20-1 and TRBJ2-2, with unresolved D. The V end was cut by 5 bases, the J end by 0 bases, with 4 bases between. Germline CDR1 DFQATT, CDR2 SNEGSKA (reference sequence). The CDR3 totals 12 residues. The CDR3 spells CSASPNTGELFF. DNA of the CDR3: TGCAGTGCTTCCCCGAACACCGGGGAGCTGTTTTTT.

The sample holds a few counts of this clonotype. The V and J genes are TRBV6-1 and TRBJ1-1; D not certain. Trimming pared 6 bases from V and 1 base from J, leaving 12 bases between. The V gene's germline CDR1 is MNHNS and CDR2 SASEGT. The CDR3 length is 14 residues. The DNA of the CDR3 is TGTGCCAGCAGCTTCGGGGTTGGGAACACTGAAGCTTTCTTT. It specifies CASSFGVGNTEAFF.

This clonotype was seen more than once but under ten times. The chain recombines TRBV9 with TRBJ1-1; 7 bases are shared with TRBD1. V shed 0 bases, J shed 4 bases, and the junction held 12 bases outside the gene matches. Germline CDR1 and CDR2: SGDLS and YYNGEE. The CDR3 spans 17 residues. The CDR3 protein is CASSVAGGGQSATEAFF. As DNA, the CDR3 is TGTGCCAGCAGCGTAGCTGGAGGGGGACAGTCTGCCACTGAAGCTTTCTTT.

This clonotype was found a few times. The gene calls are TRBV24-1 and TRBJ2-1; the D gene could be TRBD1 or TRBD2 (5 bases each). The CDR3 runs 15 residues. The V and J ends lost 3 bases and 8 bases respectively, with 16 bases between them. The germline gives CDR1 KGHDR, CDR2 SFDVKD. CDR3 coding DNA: TGTGCCACCAGTGATCCCCGGGGCGTTCTCTATGAGCAGTTCTTC. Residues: CATSDPRGVLYEQFF.

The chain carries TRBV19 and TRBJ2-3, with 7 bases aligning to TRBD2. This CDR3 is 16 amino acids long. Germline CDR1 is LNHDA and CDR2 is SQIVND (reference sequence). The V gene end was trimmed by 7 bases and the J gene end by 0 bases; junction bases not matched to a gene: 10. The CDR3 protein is CASNLLATGSTDTQYF. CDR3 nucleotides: TGTGCCAGTAATCTACTAGCGACGGGAAGCACAGATACGCAGTATTTT. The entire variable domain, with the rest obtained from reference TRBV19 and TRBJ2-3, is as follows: DGGITQSPKYLFRKEGQNVTLSCEQNLNHDAMYWYRQDPGQGLRLIYYSQIVNDFQKGDIAEGYSVSREKKESFPLTVTSAQKNPTAFYLCASNLLATGSTDTQYFGPGTRLTVL.

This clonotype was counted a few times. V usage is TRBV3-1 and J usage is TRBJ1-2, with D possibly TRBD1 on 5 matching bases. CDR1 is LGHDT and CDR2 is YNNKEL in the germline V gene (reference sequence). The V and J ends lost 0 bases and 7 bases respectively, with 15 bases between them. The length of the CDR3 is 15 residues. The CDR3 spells CASSQDFSGNGGYTF. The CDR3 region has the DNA TGTGCCAGCAGCCAAGATTTTTCAGGGAACGGTGGCTACACCTTC.

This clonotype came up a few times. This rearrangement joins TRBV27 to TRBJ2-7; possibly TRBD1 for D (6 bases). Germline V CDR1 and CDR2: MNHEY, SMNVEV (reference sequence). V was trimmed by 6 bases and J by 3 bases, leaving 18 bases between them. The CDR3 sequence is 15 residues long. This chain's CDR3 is CASSLRAGDIYEQYF. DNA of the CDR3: TGTGCCAGCAGCCTTCGGGCAGGGGATATCTACGAGCAGTACTTC.

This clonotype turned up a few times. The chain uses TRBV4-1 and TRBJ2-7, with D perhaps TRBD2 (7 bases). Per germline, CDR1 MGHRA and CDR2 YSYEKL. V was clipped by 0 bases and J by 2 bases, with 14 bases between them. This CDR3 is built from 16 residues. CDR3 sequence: CASSQDWRGRPYEQYF. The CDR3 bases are TGCGCCAGCAGCCAAGATTGGCGGGGGCGTCCCTACGAGCAGTACTTC.

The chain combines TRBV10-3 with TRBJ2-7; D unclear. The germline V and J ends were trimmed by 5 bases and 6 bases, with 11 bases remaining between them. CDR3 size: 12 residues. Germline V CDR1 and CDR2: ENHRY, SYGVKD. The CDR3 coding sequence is TGTGCCATCAGTCCATATTTGGGCGAGCAGTACTTC. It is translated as CAISPYLGEQYF.

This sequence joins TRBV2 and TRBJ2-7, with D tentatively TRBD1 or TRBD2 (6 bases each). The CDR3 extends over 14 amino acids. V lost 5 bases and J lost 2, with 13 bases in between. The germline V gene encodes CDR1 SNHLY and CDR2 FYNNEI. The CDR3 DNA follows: TGTGCCAGCAGTCGGGGGCCACAGACCTACGAGCAGTACTTC. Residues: CASSRGPQTYEQYF.

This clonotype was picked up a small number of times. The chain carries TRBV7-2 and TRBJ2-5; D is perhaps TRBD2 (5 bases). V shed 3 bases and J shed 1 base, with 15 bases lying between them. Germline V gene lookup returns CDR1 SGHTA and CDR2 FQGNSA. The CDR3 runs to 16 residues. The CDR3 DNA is TGTGCCAGCAGCTTTCGTCAGCCTAGCAGCCAAGAGACCCAGTACTTC. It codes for CASSFRQPSSQETQYF.

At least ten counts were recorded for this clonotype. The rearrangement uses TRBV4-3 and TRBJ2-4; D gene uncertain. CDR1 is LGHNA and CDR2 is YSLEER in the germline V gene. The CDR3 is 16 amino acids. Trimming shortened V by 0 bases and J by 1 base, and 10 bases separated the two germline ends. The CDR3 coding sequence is TGCGCCAGCAGCCAAGATTTGGGTTTTGCCAAAAACATTCAGTACTTC. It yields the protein CASSQDLGFAKNIQYF.

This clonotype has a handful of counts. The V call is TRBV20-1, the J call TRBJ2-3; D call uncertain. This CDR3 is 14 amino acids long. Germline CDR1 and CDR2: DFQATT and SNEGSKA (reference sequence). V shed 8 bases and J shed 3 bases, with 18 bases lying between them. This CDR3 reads CSPASPSPTDTQYF. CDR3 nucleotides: TGCAGTCCGGCTAGTCCATCACCTACAGATACGCAGTATTTT.

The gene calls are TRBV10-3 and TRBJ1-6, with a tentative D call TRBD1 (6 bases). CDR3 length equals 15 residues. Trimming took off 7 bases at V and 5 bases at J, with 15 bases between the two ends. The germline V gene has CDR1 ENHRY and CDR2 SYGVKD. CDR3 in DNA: TGTGCCATCATCACGGACAGACCTAATAATTCACCCCTCCACTTT. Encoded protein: CAIITDRPNNSPLHF.

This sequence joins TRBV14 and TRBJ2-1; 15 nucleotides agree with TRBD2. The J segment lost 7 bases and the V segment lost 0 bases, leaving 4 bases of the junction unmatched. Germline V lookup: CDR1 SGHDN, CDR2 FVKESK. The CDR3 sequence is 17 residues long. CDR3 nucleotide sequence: TGTGCCAGCAGCCAAGAACCCGGGACTAGCGGGAGGAATGAGCAGTTCTTC. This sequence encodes CASSQEPGTSGRNEQFF. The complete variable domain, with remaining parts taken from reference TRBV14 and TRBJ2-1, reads EAGVTQFPSHSVIEKGQTVTLRCDPISGHDNLYWYRRVMGKEIKFLLHFVKESKQDESGMPNNRFLAERTGGTYSTLKVQPAELEDSGVYFCASSQEPGTSGRNEQFFGPGTRLTVL.

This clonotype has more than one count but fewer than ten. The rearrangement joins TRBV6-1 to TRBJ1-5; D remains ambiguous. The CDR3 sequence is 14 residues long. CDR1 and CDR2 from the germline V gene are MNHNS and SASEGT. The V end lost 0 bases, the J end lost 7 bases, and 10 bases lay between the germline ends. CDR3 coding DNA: TGTGCCAGCAGTGAAGCTTTTGTGGGACAGCCCCAGCATTTT. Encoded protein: CASSEAFVGQPQHF.

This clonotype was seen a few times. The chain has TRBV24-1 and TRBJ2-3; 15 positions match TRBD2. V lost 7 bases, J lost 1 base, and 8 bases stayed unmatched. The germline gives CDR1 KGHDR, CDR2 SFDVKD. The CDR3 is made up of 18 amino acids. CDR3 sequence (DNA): TGTGCCACCAGCAGTGGGACTAGCGGGGGGCGAGGCACAGATACGCAGTATTTT. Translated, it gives CATSSGTSGGRGTDTQYF.

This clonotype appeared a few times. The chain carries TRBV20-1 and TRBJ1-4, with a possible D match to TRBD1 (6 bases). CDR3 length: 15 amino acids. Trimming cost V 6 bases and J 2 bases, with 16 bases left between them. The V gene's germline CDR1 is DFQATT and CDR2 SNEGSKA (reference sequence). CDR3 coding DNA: TGCAGTGCCGGCCGTGGGGGGCAGACTAATGAAAAACTGTTTTTT. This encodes CSAGRGGQTNEKLFF.